This T cell receptor beta chain was profiled in a study of blood T cell repertoires in COVID-19. Study-wide context: Both acute and convalescent COVID-19 samples were obtained from the United States, Italy and Spain.

The CDR3 contains 15 residues. Germline CDR1 and CDR2: SEHNR and FQNEAQ (reference sequence). Trimming cost V 1 base and J 0 bases, with 6 bases left between them. This table comes from immunoSEQ multiplex PCR, and its TCRdb copy is limited to in-frame clones, with some not included. The profile shows 180,000 or so clones, 80% to 85% of them singletons. This sequence originates from a man aged 40-55 years who had recovered from COVID-19. J is TRBJ2-2 and V is TRBV7-9; D gene ambiguous. What was sequenced was PBMCs or T cells enriched from blood (not recorded which). The CDR3 DNA sequence: TGTGCCAGCAGCTTAGTTAGCCCGAACACCGGGGAGCTGTTTTTT. Residues: CASSLVSPNTGELFF.